The rows below give T cell receptor beta chains drawn from one sample of a study of blood T cells in healthy people across ages. TCRdb re-derived calls from the 5' RACE reads in MiXCR, one entry per CDR3 protein. The table has 650,000 to 800,000 distinct CDR3 sequences, approximately 44% seen once. What was sequenced was blood. These receptor sequences come from a man aged 60 to 69 in good health. Both conserved end residues are trimmed from each CDR3. The D gene is left open where the match is weak.

CDR3	D	V
ATSRQASGKDGYT	-	TRBV15
ASSLDRGPIATNEKLF	TRBD1	TRBV5-1
ASSFSWVEGEKLF	-	TRBV27
ASSLKGATGDTQY	TRBD1	TRBV27
AIRTTGDNSPLH	TRBD1	TRBV10-3
SAGLGPDTQY	-	TRBV20-1
SVEQGSKTQY	-	TRBV29-1
SVDLYLHTDTQY	-	TRBV29-1
ASSGGGSPNAEAF	TRBD1	TRBV9
ASSTIAGPVDTQY	TRBD2	TRBV5-6
ASSSQYNEQF	-	TRBV13
ASSDRYTDTQY	-	TRBV25-1
ASTEDVLRNTEAF	-	TRBV6-1
SARWNQGALYVQY	TRBD1	TRBV20-1
ASSYWGTEDSNQPQH	-	TRBV28